The present entry profiles one T cell receptor beta chain with its context. This entry comes from a study of shared clonotypes between healthy human individuals. Looking at the study overall: Participating donors consisted of two women and a few men aged 18 to 49.

This CDR3 is built from 13 residues. Germline V gene sequence: CDR1 LNHDA, CDR2 SQIVND (reference sequence). V was trimmed by 3 bases and J by 2 bases, leaving 6 bases between them. Genomic DNA (from each subset) was split evenly across several immunoSEQ plates. The data were produced by immunoSEQ multiplex PCR, yet TCRdb's version contains in-frame clones alone and is incomplete. The repertoire holds about 610,000 clones, with roughly 96% as singletons. Terminally differentiated effector memory CD45RA+ cells were left out of the naive CD8 fraction, which was CD45RO-negative and positively selected for CCR7. Recent acute infections and vaccinations were absent in the healthy HIV-negative adult donors.

Sequencing was performed on naive CD8+ T cells sorted from blood. The receptor comes from a woman aged 25 to 39 in good health. The gene calls are TRBV19 and TRBJ2-3; no clear D. CDR3 nucleotide sequence: TGTGCCAGTAGTATGGACCTCACAGATACGCAGTATTTT. Its translation is CASSMDLTDTQYF.